This T cell receptor (beta chain) was sequenced in a study of blood T cell repertoires in COVID-19. The overall study: The origin of the acute and convalescent COVID-19 samples was the United States, Italy and Spain.

The assay was immunoSEQ multiplex PCR, and TCRdb's table has in-frame clones only and misses some. The data contain approximately 180,000 clones, 80% to 95% of them seen just once; the ten biggest clones take up around 0.53%. Germline V lookup: CDR1 MNHEY, CDR2 SMNVEV (reference sequence). Unmatched junction bases numbered 1, after V lost 5 bases and J lost 5 bases. This CDR3 is built from 12 residues. The receptor comes from a man aged 45-65 years with acute or convalescent COVID-19. The chain is built from TRBV27 and TRBJ1-1; 8 bases line up with TRBD1. Sequences were obtained from peripheral blood. The CDR3 DNA reads TGTGCCAGCAGTCGACAGGGGACTGAAGCTTTCTTT. It encodes CASSRQGTEAFF.